This T cell receptor beta chain was captured by sequencing in a study of OX40 agonist ivuxolimab in advanced cancers. About the research overall: In this trial design, patients received ivuxolimab intravenously at 0.01 to 10 mg/kg every 2 weeks. Partial responses were achieved by three patients, one with hepatocellular carcinoma and two with cutaneous melanoma. Study-level findings and limits: Dose levels from 0.1 to 3.0 mg/kg saw CD4+ and CD8+ blood T cells expand clonally by week 6. Some patients without response likewise showed low normalized clonal expansion.

The CDR3 contains 16 residues. Trimming took 0 bases from V and 7 from J, leaving 14 bases between them. Germline lookup yields CDR1 SGHNT and CDR2 YYREEE (reference sequence). About this clone: Its target is unknown.

Repertoires were generated with immunoSEQ multiplex PCR, while TCRdb's copy carries only in-frame clones and drops some. The repertoire holds about 94,000 clones, with around nine tenths as singletons. J is TRBJ1-6 and V is TRBV5-4; perhaps TRBD1 as D (6 bases). The sequencing used CD4+ or CD8+ T cells sorted from blood, collected in a trial of the OX40 agonist ivuxolimab. The TCR comes from an adult with an advanced solid tumor such as melanoma, head and neck, liver or kidney cancer. The CDR3 DNA reads as TGTGCCAGCAGCTTGGGTTCCGGGGGGGGCAATTCACCCCTCCACTTT. This gives the protein CASSLGSGGGNSPLHF.